Sequencing of this T cell receptor (beta chain) was carried out in a study of cytomegalovirus exposure and HLA in healthy donors. Clones were read by immunoSEQ multiplex PCR, and TCRdb kept only the in-frame ones, dropping some. The table records about 130,000 clones, about 91% of them present only once. Losses at the gene ends were 2 bases for V and 4 bases for J; bases not matched to a gene: 10. Germline V gives CDR1 MDHEN, CDR2 SYDVKM. This CDR3 region has 17 residues. Specimen: PBMCs. The chain couples TRBV28 to TRBJ1-3, with 8 bases that match TRBD1. This sequence originates from a woman under 30 in good health and CMV-seropositive. The CDR3, as DNA: TGTGCCAGCAGTTTAAACAGGGGGTCGAGACAGGGAAACACCATATATTTT. This codes for CASSLNRGSRQGNTIYF.